The 22 T cell receptor beta chains presented below share a single source sample, sequenced in a study of cytomegalovirus exposure and HLA in healthy donors. Primers included in the PCR were 60 Vbeta and 13 Jbeta primers. The assay was immunoSEQ multiplex PCR, and TCRdb's table has in-frame clones only and misses some. The data hold approximately 100,000 clones, with roughly 74% observed a single time. The sample consisted of PBMCs. The receptors were gathered from a woman in her forties in good health and CMV-seronegative.

The chain has TRBV23-1 and TRBJ2-5; 7 positions agree with TRBD1. The better agreement between TRBJ2-7 and the DNA end casts doubt on the J call. TRBV23-1 falls under the ORF class, with uncertain function. This CDR3 is built from 16 residues. This CDR3 is CASSQTEDRCNYEQYF. DNA of the CDR3: TGCGCCAGCAGTCAAACCGAGGACAGGTGTAACTACGAGCAGTACTTC.

This clone came up a few times. This chain connects TRBV9 to TRBJ2-3; TRBD2 agrees at 9 bases. This CDR3 region has 16 residues. Germline V gene lookup returns CDR1 SGDLS and CDR2 YYNGEE. V trimming: 4 bases; J trimming: 7 bases; junction bases outside the gene matches: 13. In nucleotides, the CDR3 is TGTGCCAGCAGCAAAGAGATGGGACTAGCTTCCTATACGCAGTATTTT. Residues: CASSKEMGLASYTQYF. Filled out from reference TRBV9 and TRBJ2-3, the complete variable domain reads DSGVTQTPKHLITATGQRVTLRCSPRSGDLSVYWYQQSLDQGLQFLIQYYNGEERAKGNILERFSAQQFPDLHSELNLSSLELGDSALYFCASSKEMGLASYTQYFGPGTRLTVL.

The V call is TRBV11-3, the J call TRBJ2-7, with D possibly matching TRBD1 (6 bases). The length of the CDR3 is 14 residues. Germline CDR1 SGHNT, CDR2 YENEEA. The V end was cut by 6 bases, the J end by 1 base, with 13 bases between. The CDR3 coding sequence is TGTGCCAGCAGTAGTGGACAGAGTTCCTACGAGCAGTACTTC. Protein: CASSSGQSSYEQYF.

The chain has TRBV5-1 and TRBJ2-2; D is unclear. CDR3 length equals 16 residues. Trimming stripped 0 bases from V and 4 bases from J, with 13 bases between. Germline CDR1 SGHRS, CDR2 YFSETQ. CDR3 amino acids: CASSLAWLVGTGELFF. The CDR3 nucleotides are TGCGCCAGCAGCTTGGCCTGGTTAGTTGGCACCGGGGAGCTGTTTTTT.

The chain has TRBV5-1 and TRBJ2-1, with TRBD1 as a possible D gene (6 bases). V lost 4 bases to trimming and J lost 5 bases, with 10 bases between them. Looked up from germline, CDR1 is SGHRS and CDR2 is YFSETQ. This CDR3 spans 13 amino acids. CDR3 amino acids: CASSGGQNNEQFF. CDR3 nucleotides: TGCGCCAGCAGCGGCGGACAGAACAATGAGCAGTTCTTC.

The chain carries TRBV5-1 and TRBJ2-7, with D maybe TRBD1 (5 bases). V dropped 0 bases and J dropped 5 bases, with 15 bases sitting between them. CDR3 length equals 15 residues. Per germline, CDR1 SGHRS and CDR2 YFSETQ. The CDR3 sequence: CASSLGGVLYHEQYF. Written as DNA, the CDR3 is TGCGCCAGCAGCTTGGGGGGCGTTCTTTATCACGAGCAGTACTTC.

The chain employs TRBV19 and TRBJ1-1; D possibly corresponds to TRBD1 (5 bases). In germline, CDR1 is LNHDA, CDR2 SQIVND (reference sequence). CDR3 length equals 14 residues. V was cut by 9 bases and J by 3 bases, with 17 bases left in between. Written as DNA, the CDR3 is TGTGCCAGCATCGGCGGGTCGGGGGACACTGAAGCTTTCTTT. The encoded protein is CASIGGSGDTEAFF.

This chain uses TRBV7-9 with TRBJ2-1; possible D gene TRBD1, 5 bases. V lost 3 bases and J 9 bases, leaving 12 bases between the germline ends. The germline V gene encodes CDR1 SEHNR and CDR2 FQNEAQ (reference sequence). This CDR3 has 13 amino acids. CDR3 DNA sequence: TGTGCCAGCAGCTTGTCCCAGGGCGGTGAGCAGTTCTTC. Translation gives CASSLSQGGEQFF. The full variable domain, its missing parts supplied by reference TRBV7-9 and TRBJ2-1, is DTGVSQNPRHKITKRGQNVTFRCDPISEHNRLYWYRQTLGQGPEFLTYFQNEAQLEKSRLLSDRFSAERPKGSFSTLEIQRTEQGDSAMYLCASSLSQGGEQFFGPGTRLTVL.

Comments on this clone: An end of the junction differs from the germline gene, which may be a read error. The V and J genes are TRBV5-1 and TRBJ2-5; TRBD1 agrees at 7 bases. The germline gives CDR1 SGHRS, CDR2 YFSETQ. The CDR3 consists of 14 residues. CDR3 sequence: CASRERTGQEAQYF. The CDR3 DNA reads TGCGCCAGCAGGGAACGGACAGGACAAGAGGCCCAGTACTTC.

V and J are TRBV5-1 and TRBJ1-2; 7 positions match TRBD1. Losses at the gene ends were 1 base for V and 0 bases for J; bases not matched to a gene: 6. The germline V gene encodes CDR1 SGHRS and CDR2 YFSETQ. The CDR3 consists of 16 residues. CDR3 DNA sequence: TGCGCCAGCAGCTTGTCCTCAGGGGGGCCTAACTATGGCTACACCTTC. Its translation: CASSLSSGGPNYGYTF.

This clone was detected only once. The chain uses TRBV4-2 and TRBJ2-1, with D hard to call. This CDR3 has 15 residues. The V end was cut by 0 bases, the J end by 0 bases, with 6 bases between. CDR1 is LGHNA, CDR2 YNFKEQ, per germline. The CDR3 sequence: CASSQEMSSYNEQFF. CDR3 nucleotide sequence: TGTGCCAGCAGCCAAGAAATGAGCTCCTACAATGAGCAGTTCTTC.

J is TRBJ1-1 and V is TRBV12-5, with 9 bases fitting TRBD1. The length of the CDR3 is 12 residues. Germline values: CDR1 LGHNT, CDR2 FRNRAP. V was pared by 6 bases and J by 8 bases, with 4 bases of the junction left unmatched. The CDR3 bases are TGTGCTAGTGGACAGGGGGCGGGGGAAGCTTTCTTT. The encoded protein is CASGQGAGEAFF.

J is TRBJ2-7 and V is TRBV6-5, with a tentative D call TRBD2 (5 bases). The CDR3 has 12 amino acids. The V and J ends lost 6 bases and 3 bases respectively, with 9 bases between them. In germline, CDR1 is MNHEY, CDR2 SVGAGI. CDR3 sequence reads: CASRRGNYEQYF. In nucleotides, the CDR3 is TGTGCCAGCAGAAGAGGGAACTACGAGCAGTACTTC.

This sequence joins TRBV27 and TRBJ2-7, with D tentatively TRBD2 (6 bases). Germline V gene data show CDR1 as MNHEY and CDR2 as SMNVEV (reference sequence). The ends were cut back, 4 bases at V and 2 bases at J, with 12 bases in the middle. This CDR3 spans 14 amino acids. CDR3 in amino acids: CASSWGDSTYEQYF. The CDR3 DNA reads TGTGCCAGCAGTTGGGGGGATAGCACCTACGAGCAGTACTTC.

This chain links TRBV4-3 with TRBJ2-3, with D possibly TRBD1 on 6 matching bases. The CDR3 is made up of 15 amino acids. The V end was cut by 0 bases, the J end by 3 bases, with 10 bases between. CDR1 and CDR2 (germline): LGHNA, YSLEER. The CDR3 coding sequence is TGCGCCAGCAGCCAAGATGGGCAGGGGACAGATACGCAGTATTTT. This encodes CASSQDGQGTDTQYF.

CDR3 in amino acids: CASSPQVLNEKLFF. For the CDR3, the DNA is TGTGCCAGTAGTCCACAGGTTCTTAATGAAAAACTGTTTTTT. This sequence joins TRBV19 and TRBJ1-4; TRBD1 might be the D (5 bases). The germline V gene has CDR1 LNHDA and CDR2 SQIVND (reference sequence). CDR3 length: 14 residues. Trimming pared 5 bases from V and 4 bases from J, leaving 11 bases between.

V usage is TRBV7-6 and J usage is TRBJ2-1, with D tentatively TRBD1 (7 bases). CDR3 length: 15 amino acids. CDR1 SGHVS and CDR2 FNYEAQ come from the germline V gene. Trimming pared 5 bases from V and 4 bases from J, leaving 15 bases between. CDR3: CASSRRGRQYNEQFF. The CDR3 DNA is TGTGCCAGCAGCCGGAGGGGGCGGCAGTACAATGAGCAGTTCTTC. The complete variable domain, with remaining parts taken from reference TRBV7-6 and TRBJ2-1, reads GAGVSQSPRYKVTKRGQDVALRCDPISGHVSLYWYRQALGQGPEFLTYFNYEAQQDKSGLPNDRFSAERPEGSISTLTIQRTEQRDSAMYRCASSRRGRQYNEQFFGPGTRLTVL.

The V and J genes are TRBV30 and TRBJ1-2; D is unresolved. Trimming took off 7 bases at V and 5 bases at J, with 11 bases between the two ends. Germline V lookup: CDR1 GTSNPN, CDR2 SVGIG (reference sequence). The CDR3 runs to 11 residues. The CDR3 DNA sequence: TGTGCCTTAGATGACTTATATGGCTACACCTTC. It yields the protein CALDDLYGYTF.

A word on this clone: The conserved closing phenylalanine or tryptophan is absent in this CDR3, likely reflecting a read error. The V gene is TRBV27, the J gene TRBJ1-2, with 9 bases matching TRBD1. The CDR3 is 14 amino acids. J lost 7 bases, V lost 2 bases, and 5 bases had no gene match. CDR1 is MNHEY, CDR2 SMNVEV, per germline (reference sequence). The CDR3 spells CASSLAQGAAGYTL. The CDR3 DNA reads TGTGCCAGCAGTTTAGCACAGGGGGCGGCTGGCTACACCCTC.

The rearrangement joins TRBV28 to TRBJ2-7, with a possible D match to TRBD1 (6 bases). The CDR3 loop spans 14 amino acids. V was clipped by 7 bases and J by 6 bases, with 19 bases between them. Germline values: CDR1 MDHEN, CDR2 SYDVKM. CDR3 residues: CASNPNRESGEQYF. As DNA, the CDR3 is TGTGCCAGCAACCCGAACAGGGAATCGGGCGAGCAGTACTTC.

This clone was seen more than once but under ten times. This chain uses TRBV7-9 with TRBJ2-1; TRBD2 agrees at 8 bases. The CDR3 is 13 amino acids. The junction had 3 bases not matched to a gene; V was cut back by 1 base and J by 10 bases. Germline V gives CDR1 SEHNR, CDR2 FQNEAQ (reference sequence). CDR3 loop: CASSLEAGDEQFF. The CDR3 coding sequence is TGTGCCAGCAGCTTAGAAGCGGGGGACGAGCAGTTCTTC.

The chain employs TRBV29-1 and TRBJ1-2; a possible D gene is TRBD1 (5 bases). Germline CDR1 and CDR2: SQVTM and ANQGSEA. This CDR3 has 14 amino acids. V lost 6 bases and J lost 1, with 15 bases in between. CDR3 nucleotide sequence: TGCAGCGTGAATCGACAGCGTCTTAACTATGGCTACACCTTC. Its protein is CSVNRQRLNYGYTF.